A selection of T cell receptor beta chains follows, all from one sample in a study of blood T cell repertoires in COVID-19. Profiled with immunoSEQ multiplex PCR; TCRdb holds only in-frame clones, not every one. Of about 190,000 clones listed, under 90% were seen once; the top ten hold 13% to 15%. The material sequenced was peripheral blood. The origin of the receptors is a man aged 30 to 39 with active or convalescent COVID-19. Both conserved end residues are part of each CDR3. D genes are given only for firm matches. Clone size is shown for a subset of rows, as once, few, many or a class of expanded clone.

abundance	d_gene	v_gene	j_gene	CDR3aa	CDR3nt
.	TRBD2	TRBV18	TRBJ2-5	CASSLTSGETQYF	TGTGCCAGCTCCCTGACTAGCGGAGAGACCCAGTACTTC
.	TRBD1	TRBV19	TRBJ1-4	CASTPSRGQGNEKLFF	TGTGCCAGTACCCCTAGCCGGGGACAGGGGAATGAAAAACTGTTTTTT
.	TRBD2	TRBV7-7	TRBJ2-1	CASSQAAGAYNEQFF	TGTGCTAGCAGCCAAGCGGCGGGAGCCTACAATGAGCAGTTCTTC
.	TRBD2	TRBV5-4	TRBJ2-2	CASTHAGTSGRASGELFF	TGTGCCAGCACCCACGCCGGGACTAGCGGGAGGGCTAGCGGGGAGCTGTTTTTT
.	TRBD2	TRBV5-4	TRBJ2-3	CASSLASGGRDTQYF	TGTGCCAGCAGCTTAGCTAGCGGGGGTAGAGATACGCAGTATTTT
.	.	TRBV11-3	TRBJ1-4	CASSLEKRGGTNEKLFF	TGTGCCAGCAGCTTAGAGAAGAGGGGAGGAACTAATGAAAAACTGTTTTTT
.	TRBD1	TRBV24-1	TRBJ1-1	CATSDRGQGEFKAFF	TGTGCCACCAGTGATCGAGGACAGGGGGAATTTAAAGCTTTCTTT
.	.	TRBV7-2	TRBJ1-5	CASSPSAGANQPQHF	TGTGCCAGCAGCCCATCCGCAGGGGCTAATCAGCCCCAGCATTTT
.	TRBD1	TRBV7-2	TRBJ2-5	CASSSWTGRETQYF	TGTGCCAGCAGCTCCTGGACAGGGCGAGAGACCCAGTACTTC
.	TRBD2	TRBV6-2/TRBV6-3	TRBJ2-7	CASSKAGGLMDYEQYF	TGTGCCAGCAGTAAAGCGGGAGGGTTAATGGACTACGAGCAGTACTTC
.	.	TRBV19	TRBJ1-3	CASSTGDYGNTIYF	TGTGCCAGTAGTACAGGGGACTATGGAAACACCATATATTTT
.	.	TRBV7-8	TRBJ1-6	CASSLRESSYNSPLHF	TGTGCCAGCAGCTTACGGGAGAGCTCCTATAATTCACCCCTCCACTTT
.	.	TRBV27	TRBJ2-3	CASSLIPSDTQYF	TGTGCCAGCAGTTTAATCCCCTCAGATACGCAGTATTTT
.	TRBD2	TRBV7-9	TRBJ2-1	CASSLVGSSGDYNEQFF	TGTGCCAGCAGCTTAGTAGGATCTAGCGGGGATTACAATGAGCAGTTCTTC
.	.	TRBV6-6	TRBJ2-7	CASQQAYEQYF	TGTGCCAGTCAACAGGCCTACGAGCAGTACTTC
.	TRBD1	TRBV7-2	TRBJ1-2	CASSPTGNVYGYTF	TGTGCCAGCAGCCCGACAGGGAATGTCTATGGCTACACCTTC
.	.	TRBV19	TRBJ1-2	CASTNTPQIAGDYTF	TGTGCCAGTACCAATACCCCCCAAATAGCGGGGGACTACACCTTC
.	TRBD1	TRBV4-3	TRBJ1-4	CASSQAGTGREKLFF	TGCGCCAGCAGCCAAGCCGGGACAGGGCGGGAAAAACTGTTTTTT
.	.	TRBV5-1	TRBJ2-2	CASSSDTGELFF	TGCGCCAGCAGCTCCGACACCGGGGAGCTGTTTTTT
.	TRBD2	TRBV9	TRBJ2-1	CASSVDGGALEQFF	TGTGCCAGCAGCGTAGACGGGGGGGCCCTTGAGCAGTTCTTC
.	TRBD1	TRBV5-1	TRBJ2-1	CASSRDRDSYNEQFF	TGCGCCAGCAGCCGAGACAGGGACTCCTACAATGAGCAGTTCTTC
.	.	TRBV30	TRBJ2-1	CAWTTDGSSYNEQFF	TGTGCCTGGACCACGGATGGGAGCTCCTACAATGAGCAGTTCTTC
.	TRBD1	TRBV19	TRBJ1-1	CASSLRTGGNTEAFF	TGTGCCAGTAGTCTACGGACAGGGGGGAACACTGAAGCTTTCTTT
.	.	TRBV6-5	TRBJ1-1	CASTPGQRGTEAFF	TGTGCCAGCACTCCGGGACAAAGGGGTACTGAAGCTTTCTTT
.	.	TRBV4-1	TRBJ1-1	CASSQDAGNTEAFF	TGCGCCAGCAGCCAAGACGCGGGGAACACTGAAGCTTTCTTT
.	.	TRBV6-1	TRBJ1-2	CASSEVAAPYGYTF	TGTGCCAGCAGTGAAGTAGCAGCGCCCTATGGCTACACCTTC
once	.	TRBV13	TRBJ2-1	CASSLGVEANEQFF	TGTGCCAGCAGCTTAGGGGTCGAGGCCAATGAGCAGTTCTTC
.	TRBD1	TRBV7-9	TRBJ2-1	CASSSGGSYNEQFF	TGTGCCAGCAGCTCAGGGGGCTCCTACAATGAGCAGTTCTTC
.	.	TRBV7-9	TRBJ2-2	CASSRRQDPNTGELFF	TGTGCCAGCAGCCGTAGACAGGACCCGAACACCGGGGAGCTGTTTTTT
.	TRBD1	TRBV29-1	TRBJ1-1	CSVNRRDRYFEAFF	TGCAGCGTTAATCGCCGGGACAGGTATTTTGAAGCTTTCTTT
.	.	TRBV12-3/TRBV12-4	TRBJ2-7	CASTWGDSYEQYF	TGTGCCAGCACCTGGGGGGACTCCTACGAGCAGTACTTC
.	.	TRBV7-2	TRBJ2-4	CASSRPVGGGGPAKNIQYF	TGTGCCAGCAGCCGTCCGGTGGGGGGCGGGGGTCCGGCCAAAAACATTCAGTACTTC
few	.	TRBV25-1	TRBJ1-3	CASSAVEAGGNTIYF	TGTGCCAGCAGCGCAGTGGAGGCAGGTGGAAACACCATATATTTT
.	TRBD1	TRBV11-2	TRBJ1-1	CASSQRTGGTEAFF	TGTGCCAGCAGCCAACGGACAGGGGGCACTGAAGCTTTCTTT
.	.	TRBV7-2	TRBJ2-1	CASSVGFNLGVEQFF	TGTGCCAGCAGCGTGGGATTCAATCTCGGGGTTGAGCAGTTCTTC
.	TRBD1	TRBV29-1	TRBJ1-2	CSVGSLGQINYGYTF	TGCAGCGTTGGCAGCCTGGGACAGATAAACTATGGCTACACCTTC
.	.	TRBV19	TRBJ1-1	CASTIGRSGTERTEAFF	TGTGCCAGTACCATAGGGAGGTCAGGAACGGAACGCACTGAAGCTTTCTTT
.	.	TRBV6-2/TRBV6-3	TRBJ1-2	CASSLENYGYTF	TGTGCCAGCAGTCTTGAGAACTATGGCTACACCTTC
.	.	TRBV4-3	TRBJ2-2	CASSQGGIGELFF	TGCGCCAGCAGCCAAGGAGGGATCGGGGAGCTGTTTTTT
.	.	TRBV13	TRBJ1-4	CASRPTTNEKLFF	TGTGCCAGCAGACCTACAACTAATGAAAAACTGTTTTTT
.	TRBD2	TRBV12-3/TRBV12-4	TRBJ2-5	CATSGGLQETQYF	TGTGCCACTAGCGGGGGCTTGCAAGAGACCCAGTACTTC
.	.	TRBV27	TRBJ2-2	CASSGSRVGELFF	TGTGCCAGCAGCGGTTCTCGTGTGGGGGAGCTGTTTTTT